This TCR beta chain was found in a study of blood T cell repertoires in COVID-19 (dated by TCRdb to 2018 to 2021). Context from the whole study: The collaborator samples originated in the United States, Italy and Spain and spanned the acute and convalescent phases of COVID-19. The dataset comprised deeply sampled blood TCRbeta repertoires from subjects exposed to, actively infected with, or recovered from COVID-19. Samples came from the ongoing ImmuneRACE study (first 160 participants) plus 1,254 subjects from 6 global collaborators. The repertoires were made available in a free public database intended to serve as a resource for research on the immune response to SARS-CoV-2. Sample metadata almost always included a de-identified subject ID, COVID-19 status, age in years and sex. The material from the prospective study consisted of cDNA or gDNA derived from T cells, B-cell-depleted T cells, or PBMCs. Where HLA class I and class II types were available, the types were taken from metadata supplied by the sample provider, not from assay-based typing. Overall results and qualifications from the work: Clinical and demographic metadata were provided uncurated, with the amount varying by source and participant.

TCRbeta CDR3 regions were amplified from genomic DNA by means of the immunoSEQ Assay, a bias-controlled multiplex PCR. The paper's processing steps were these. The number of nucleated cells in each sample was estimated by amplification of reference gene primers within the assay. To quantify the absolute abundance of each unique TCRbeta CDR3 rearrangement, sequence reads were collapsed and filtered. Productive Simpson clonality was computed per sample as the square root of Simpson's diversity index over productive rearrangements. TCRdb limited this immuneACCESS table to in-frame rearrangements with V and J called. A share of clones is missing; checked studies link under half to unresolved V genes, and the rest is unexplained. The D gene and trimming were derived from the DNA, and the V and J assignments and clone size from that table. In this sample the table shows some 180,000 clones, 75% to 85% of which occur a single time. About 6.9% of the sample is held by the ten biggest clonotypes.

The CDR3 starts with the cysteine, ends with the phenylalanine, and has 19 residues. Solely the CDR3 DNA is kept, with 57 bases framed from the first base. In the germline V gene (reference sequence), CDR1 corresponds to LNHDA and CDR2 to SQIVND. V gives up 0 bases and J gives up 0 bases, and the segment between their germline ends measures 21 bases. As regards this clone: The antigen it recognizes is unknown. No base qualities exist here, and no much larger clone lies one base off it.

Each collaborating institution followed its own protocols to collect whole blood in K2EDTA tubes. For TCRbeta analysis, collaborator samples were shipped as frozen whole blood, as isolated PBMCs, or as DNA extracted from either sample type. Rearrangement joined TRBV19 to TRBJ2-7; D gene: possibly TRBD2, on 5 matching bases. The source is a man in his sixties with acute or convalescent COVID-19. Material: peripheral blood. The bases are TGTGCCAGTAGTATAGACCCCCCCTCAGCGGCCCCAAGCTCCTACGAGCAGTACTTC. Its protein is CASSIDPPSAAPSSYEQYF. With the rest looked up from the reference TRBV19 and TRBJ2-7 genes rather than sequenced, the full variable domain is DGGITQSPKYLFRKEGQNVTLSCEQNLNHDAMYWYRQDPGQGLRLIYYSQIVNDFQKGDIAEGYSVSREKKESFPLTVTSAQKNPTAFYLCASSIDPPSAAPSSYEQYFGPGTRLTVT.